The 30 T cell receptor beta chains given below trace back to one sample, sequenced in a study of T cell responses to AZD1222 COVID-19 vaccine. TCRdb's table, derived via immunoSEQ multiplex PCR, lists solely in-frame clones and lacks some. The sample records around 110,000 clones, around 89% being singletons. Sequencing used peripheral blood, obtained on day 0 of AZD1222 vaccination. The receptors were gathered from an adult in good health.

The CDR3 DNA reads as TGTGCCAGCAGCCAGGGCAGTCACGACGAGCAGTACTTC. It encodes CASSQGSHDEQYF. The chain couples TRBV4-2 to TRBJ2-7; D is unclear. Germline V gene lookup returns CDR1 LGHNA and CDR2 YNFKEQ. V was clipped by 3 bases and J by 5 bases, with 11 bases between them. The CDR3 contains 13 residues.

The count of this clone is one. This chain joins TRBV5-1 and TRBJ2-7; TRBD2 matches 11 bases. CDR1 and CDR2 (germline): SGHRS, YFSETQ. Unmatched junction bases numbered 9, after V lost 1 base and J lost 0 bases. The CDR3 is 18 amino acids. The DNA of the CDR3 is TGCGCCAGCAGCTTGTCTAGCGGGAGGTCCAGAAGCTCCTACGAGCAGTACTTC. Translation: CASSLSSGRSRSSYEQYF.

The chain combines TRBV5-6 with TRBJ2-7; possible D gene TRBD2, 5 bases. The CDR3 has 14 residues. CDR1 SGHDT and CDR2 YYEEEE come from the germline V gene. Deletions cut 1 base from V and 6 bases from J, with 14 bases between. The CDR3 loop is CASSLSGVGGEQYF. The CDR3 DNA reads TGTGCCAGCAGCTTGTCCGGGGTTGGCGGCGAGCAGTACTTC.

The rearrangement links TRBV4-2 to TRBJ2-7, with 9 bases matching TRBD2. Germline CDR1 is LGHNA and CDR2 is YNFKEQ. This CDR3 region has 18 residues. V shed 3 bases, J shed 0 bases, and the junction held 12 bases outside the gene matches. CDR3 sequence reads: CASSHVGGASGISYEQYF. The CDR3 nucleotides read TGTGCCAGCAGCCATGTAGGGGGTGCTAGCGGGATCTCCTACGAGCAGTACTTC.

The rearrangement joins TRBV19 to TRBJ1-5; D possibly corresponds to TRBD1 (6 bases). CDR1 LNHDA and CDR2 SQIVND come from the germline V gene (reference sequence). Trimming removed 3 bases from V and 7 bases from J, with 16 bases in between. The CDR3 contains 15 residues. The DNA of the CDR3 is TGTGCCAGTAGTATTGATGAGGGCGGGGGCCAGCCCCAGCATTTT. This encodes CASSIDEGGGQPQHF.

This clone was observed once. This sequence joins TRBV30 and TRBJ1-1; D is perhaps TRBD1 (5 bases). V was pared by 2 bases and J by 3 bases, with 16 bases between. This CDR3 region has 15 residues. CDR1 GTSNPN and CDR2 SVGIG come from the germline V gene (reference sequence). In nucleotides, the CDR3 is TGTGCCTGGAGTTCGGGAGGGGCTCCGGACACTGAAGCTTTCTTT. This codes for CAWSSGGAPDTEAFF. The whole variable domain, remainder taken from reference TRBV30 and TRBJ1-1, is SQTIHQWPATLVQPVGSPLSLECTVEGTSNPNLYWYRQAAGRGLQLLFYSVGIGQISSEVPQNLSASRPQDRQFILSSKKLLLSDSGFYLCAWSSGGAPDTEAFFGQGTRLTVV.

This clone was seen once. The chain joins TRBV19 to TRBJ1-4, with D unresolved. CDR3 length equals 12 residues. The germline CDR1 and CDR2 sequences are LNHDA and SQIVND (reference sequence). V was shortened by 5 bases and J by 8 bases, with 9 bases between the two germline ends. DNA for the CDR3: TGTGCCAGTAGTCCCACAGAGGAAAAACTGTTTTTT. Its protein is CASSPTEEKLFF.

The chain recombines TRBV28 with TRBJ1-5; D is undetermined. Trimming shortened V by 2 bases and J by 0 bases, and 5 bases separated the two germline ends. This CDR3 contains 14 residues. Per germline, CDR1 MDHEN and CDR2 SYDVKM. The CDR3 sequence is CASSLGGSNQPQHF. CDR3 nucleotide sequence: TGTGCCAGCAGTTTAGGCGGTAGCAATCAGCCCCAGCATTTT.

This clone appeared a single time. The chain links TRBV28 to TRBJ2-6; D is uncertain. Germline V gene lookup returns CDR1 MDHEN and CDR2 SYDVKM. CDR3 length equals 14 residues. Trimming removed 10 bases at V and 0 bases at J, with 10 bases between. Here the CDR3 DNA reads TGTGCCACCAATAGAGCCTCTGGGGCCAACGTCCTGACTTTC. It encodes CATNRASGANVLTF. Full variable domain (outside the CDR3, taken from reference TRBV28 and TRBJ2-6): DVKVTQSSRYLVKRTGEKVFLECVQDMDHENMFWYRQDPGLGLRLIYFSYDVKMKEKGDIPEGYSVSREKKERFSLILESASTNQTSMYLCATNRASGANVLTFGAGSRLTVL.

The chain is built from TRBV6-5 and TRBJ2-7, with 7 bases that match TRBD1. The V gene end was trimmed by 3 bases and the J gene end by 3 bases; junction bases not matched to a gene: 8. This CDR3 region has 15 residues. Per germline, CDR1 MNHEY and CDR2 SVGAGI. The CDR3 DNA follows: TGTGCCAGCAGTTATACGGACAGGCGACTCTACGAGCAGTACTTC. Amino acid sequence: CASSYTDRRLYEQYF.

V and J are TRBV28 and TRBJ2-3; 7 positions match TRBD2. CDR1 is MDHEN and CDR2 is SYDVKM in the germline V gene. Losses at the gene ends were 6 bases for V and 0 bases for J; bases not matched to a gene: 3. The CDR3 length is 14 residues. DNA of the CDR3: TGTGCCAGCAGGGTCGGGGGGAGCACAGATACGCAGTATTTT. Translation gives CASRVGGSTDTQYF.

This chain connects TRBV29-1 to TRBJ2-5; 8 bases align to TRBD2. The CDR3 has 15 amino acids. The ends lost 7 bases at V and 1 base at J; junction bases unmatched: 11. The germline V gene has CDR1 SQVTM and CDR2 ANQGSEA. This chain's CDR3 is CSGAGGGGFQETQYF. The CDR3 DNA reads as TGCAGCGGCGCCGGGGGGGGAGGATTCCAAGAGACCCAGTACTTC.

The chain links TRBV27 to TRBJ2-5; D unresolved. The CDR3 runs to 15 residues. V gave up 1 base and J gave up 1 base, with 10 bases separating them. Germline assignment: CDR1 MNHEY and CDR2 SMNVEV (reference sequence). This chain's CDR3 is CASSLWPGTQETQYF. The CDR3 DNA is TGTGCCAGCAGTTTATGGCCAGGTACCCAAGAGACCCAGTACTTC.

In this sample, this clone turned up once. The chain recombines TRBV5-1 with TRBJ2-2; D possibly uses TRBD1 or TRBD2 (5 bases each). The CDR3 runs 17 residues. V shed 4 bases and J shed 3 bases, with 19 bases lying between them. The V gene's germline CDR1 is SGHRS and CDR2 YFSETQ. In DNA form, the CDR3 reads TGCGCCAGCAGCCCCGGGACGGGGTACGCGCACACCGGGGAGCTGTTTTTT. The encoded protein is CASSPGTGYAHTGELFF.

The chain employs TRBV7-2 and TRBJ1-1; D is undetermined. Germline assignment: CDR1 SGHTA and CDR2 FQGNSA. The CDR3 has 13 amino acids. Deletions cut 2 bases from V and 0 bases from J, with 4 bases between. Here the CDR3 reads CASSLQMNTEAFF. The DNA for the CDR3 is TGTGCCAGCAGCTTACAGATGAACACTGAAGCTTTCTTT.

The CDR3: CASSLGTDGYTF. In DNA, the CDR3 is TGCGCCAGCAGCCTCGGGACCGATGGCTACACCTTC. The gene calls are TRBV5-1 and TRBJ1-2; TRBD1 might be the D (5 bases). This CDR3 has 12 amino acids. The germline V gene has CDR1 SGHRS and CDR2 YFSETQ. The ends were cut back, 4 bases at V and 6 bases at J, with 10 bases in the middle.

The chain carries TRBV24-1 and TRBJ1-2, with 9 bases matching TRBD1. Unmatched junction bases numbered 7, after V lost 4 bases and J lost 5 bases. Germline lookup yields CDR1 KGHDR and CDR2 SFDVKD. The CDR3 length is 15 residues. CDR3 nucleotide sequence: TGTGCCACCAGTGACCTGGGGACAGGGAAGTATGGCTACACCTTC. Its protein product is CATSDLGTGKYGYTF.

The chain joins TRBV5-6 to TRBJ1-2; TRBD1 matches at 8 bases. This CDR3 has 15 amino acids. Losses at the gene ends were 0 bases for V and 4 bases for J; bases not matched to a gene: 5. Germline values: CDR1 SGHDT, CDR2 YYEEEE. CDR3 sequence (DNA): TGTGCCAGCAGCTTGGGCAGGGGGCGCCCCTATGGCTACACCTTC. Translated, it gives CASSLGRGRPYGYTF.

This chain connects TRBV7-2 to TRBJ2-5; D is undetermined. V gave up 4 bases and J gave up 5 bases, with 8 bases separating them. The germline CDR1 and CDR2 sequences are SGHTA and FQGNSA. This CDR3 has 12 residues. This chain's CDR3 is CASSSFRETQYF. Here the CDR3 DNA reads TGTGCCAGCAGCTCTTTCCGGGAGACCCAGTACTTC.

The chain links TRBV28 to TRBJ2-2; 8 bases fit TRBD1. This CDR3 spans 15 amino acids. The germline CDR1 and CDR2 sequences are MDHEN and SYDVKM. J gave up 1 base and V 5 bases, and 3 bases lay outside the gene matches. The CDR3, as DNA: TGTGCCAGCAGTCCGGACAGGGTGAACACCGGGGAGCTGTTTTTT. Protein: CASSPDRVNTGELFF.

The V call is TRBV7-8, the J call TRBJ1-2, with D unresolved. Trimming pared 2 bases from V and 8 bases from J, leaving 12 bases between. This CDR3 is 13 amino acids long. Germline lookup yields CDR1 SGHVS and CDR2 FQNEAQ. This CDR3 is CASSLTAINGYTF. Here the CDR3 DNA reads TGTGCCAGCAGCTTAACGGCTATAAACGGCTACACCTTC.

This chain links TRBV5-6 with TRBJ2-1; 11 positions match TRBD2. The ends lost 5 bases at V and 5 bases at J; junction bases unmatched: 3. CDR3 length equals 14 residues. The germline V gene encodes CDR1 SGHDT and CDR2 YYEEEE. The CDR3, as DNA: TGTGCCAGCAGTGGGACTAGCGGTGACAATGAGCAGTTCTTC. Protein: CASSGTSGDNEQFF.

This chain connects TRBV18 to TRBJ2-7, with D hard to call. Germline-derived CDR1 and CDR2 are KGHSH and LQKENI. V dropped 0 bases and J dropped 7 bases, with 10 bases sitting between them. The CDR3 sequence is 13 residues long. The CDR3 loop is CASSPPQEKEQYF. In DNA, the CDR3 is TGTGCCAGCTCACCACCCCAGGAGAAAGAGCAGTACTTC.

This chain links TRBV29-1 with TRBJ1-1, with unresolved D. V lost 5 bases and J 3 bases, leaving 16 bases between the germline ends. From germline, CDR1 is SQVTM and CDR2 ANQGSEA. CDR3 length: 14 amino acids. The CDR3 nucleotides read TGCAGCGTTTTGATCACGGAGAGCGACACTGAAGCTTTCTTT. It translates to CSVLITESDTEAFF.

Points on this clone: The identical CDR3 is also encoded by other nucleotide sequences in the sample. The CDR3 coding sequence is TGTGCCAGCAGCCTACGCAACACCGGGGAGCTGTTTTTT. It encodes CASSLRNTGELFF. The chain links TRBV11-2 to TRBJ2-2, with D unclear. CDR3 length: 13 amino acids. Deletions cut 5 bases from V and 2 bases from J, with 6 bases between. The germline CDR1 and CDR2 sequences are SGHAT and FQNNGV.

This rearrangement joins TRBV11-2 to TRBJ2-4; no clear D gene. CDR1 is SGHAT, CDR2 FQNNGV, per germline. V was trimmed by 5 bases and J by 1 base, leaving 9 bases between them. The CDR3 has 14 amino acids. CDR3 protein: CASSPTAAKNIQYF. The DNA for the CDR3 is TGTGCCAGCAGCCCCACGGCGGCCAAAAACATTCAGTACTTC.

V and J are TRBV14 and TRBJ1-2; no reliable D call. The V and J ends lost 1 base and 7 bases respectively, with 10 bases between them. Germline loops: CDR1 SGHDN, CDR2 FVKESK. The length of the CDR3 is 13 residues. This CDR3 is CASSQGLGFGYTF. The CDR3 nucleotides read TGTGCCAGCAGCCAAGGGCTTGGGTTTGGCTACACCTTC.

The CDR3 region has the DNA TGTGCCAGCAGTTCCTCTCCAGGGCGGGGGAACTATGGCTACACCTTC. Residues: CASSSSPGRGNYGYTF. The rearrangement uses TRBV27 and TRBJ1-2; D might be TRBD1 (5 bases). The V gene's germline CDR1 is MNHEY and CDR2 SMNVEV (reference sequence). V was shortened by 4 bases and J by 2 bases, with 17 bases between the two germline ends. The CDR3 has 16 residues.

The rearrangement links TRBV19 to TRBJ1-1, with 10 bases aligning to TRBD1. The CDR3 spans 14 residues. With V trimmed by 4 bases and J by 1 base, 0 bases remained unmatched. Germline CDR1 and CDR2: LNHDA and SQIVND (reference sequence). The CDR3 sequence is CASSRDRGNTEAFF. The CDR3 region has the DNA TGTGCCAGTAGTAGGGACAGGGGGAACACTGAAGCTTTCTTT.

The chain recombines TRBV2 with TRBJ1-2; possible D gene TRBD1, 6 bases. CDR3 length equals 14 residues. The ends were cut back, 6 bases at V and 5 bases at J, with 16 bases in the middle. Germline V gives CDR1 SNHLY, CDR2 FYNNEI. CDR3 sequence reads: CASRVNRVEYGYTF. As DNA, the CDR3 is TGTGCCAGCAGAGTCAACAGGGTTGAGTATGGCTACACCTTC.